The entry below describes one T cell receptor beta chain. V lost 5 bases, J lost 6 bases, and 12 bases stayed unmatched. The CDR3 loop spans 15 amino acids. Germline CDR1 is LGHDT and CDR2 is YNNKEL (reference sequence). This entry belongs to a study of blood T cell repertoires in COVID-19. As for the study in general: Researchers got acute and convalescent COVID-19 samples from the United States, Italy and Spain. PBMCs, B-cell-depleted T cells, or T cells were the source of the cDNA or gDNA that made up the material.

Original methodology: Amplification from reference gene primers served as the basis for estimated nucleated cell counts. The data were produced by immunoSEQ multiplex PCR, yet TCRdb's version contains in-frame clones alone and is incomplete. D and trimming come from the DNA, and the V and J calls and clone size come from that table. The table shows around 40,000 clones, with 88% occurring only once. The sequence came from a human donor in a cohort sampled during active COVID-19. The sample taken for sequencing was peripheral blood. The V gene is TRBV3-1 (or the pseudogene TRBV3-2), the J gene TRBJ2-7; TRBD2 matches at 8 bases. CDR3 nucleotide sequence: TGTGCCAGCAGCTTGAGCCCCGGGGGGGCTCTCGAGCAGTACTTC. Its translation is CASSLSPGGALEQYF.